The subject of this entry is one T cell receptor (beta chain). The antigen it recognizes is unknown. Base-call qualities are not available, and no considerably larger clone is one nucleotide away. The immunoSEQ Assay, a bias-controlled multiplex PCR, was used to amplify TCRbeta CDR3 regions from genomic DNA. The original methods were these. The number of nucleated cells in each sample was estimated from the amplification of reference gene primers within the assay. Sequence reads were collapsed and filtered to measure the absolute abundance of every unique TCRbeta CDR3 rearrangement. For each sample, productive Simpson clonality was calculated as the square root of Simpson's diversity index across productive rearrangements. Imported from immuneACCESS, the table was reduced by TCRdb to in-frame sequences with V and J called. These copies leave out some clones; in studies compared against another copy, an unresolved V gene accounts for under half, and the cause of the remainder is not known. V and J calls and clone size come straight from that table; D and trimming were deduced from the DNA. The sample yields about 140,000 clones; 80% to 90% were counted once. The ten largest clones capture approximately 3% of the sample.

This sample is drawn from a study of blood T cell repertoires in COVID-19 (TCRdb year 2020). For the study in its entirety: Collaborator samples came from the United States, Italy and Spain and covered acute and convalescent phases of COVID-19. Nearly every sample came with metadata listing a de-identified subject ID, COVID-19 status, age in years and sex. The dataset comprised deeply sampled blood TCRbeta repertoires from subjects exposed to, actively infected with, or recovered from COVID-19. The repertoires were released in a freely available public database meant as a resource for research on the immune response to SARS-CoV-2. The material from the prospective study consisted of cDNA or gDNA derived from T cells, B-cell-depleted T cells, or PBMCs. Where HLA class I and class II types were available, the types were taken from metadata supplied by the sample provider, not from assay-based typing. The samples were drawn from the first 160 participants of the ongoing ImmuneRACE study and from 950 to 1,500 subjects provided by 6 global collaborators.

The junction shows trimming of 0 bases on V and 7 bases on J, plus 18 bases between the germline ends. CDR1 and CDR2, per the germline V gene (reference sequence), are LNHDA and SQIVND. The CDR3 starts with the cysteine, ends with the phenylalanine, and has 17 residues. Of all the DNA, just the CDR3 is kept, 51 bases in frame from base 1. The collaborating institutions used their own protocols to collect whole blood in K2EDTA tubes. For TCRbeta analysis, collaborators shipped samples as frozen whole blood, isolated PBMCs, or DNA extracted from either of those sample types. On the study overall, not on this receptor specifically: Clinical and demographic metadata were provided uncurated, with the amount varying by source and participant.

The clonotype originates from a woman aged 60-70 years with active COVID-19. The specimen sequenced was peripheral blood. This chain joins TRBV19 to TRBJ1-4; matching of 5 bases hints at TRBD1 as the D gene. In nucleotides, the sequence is TGTGCCAGTAGTATAGATCCCCCCACGACAGCTCTTGAAAAACTGTTTTTT. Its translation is CASSIDPPTTALEKLFF.